Given below is one T cell receptor beta chain in context. The target antigen is unknown. This CDR3 has 15 amino acids. Germline CDR1 reads SGHDT; CDR2 reads YYEEEE. V lost 1 base and J 3 bases, leaving 11 bases between the germline ends. Use of 60 Vbeta and 13 Jbeta primers characterized the PCR. Sequencing was performed with immunoSEQ multiplex PCR; in TCRdb, only in-frame clones are kept and a portion is missing. The profile covers about 92,000 clones, with 69% appearing a single time and 2.5% to 3% taken by the ten largest. This record belongs to a study of cytomegalovirus exposure and HLA in healthy donors. Findings and limits, study-wide: According to the study, 180 or so TCR beta chains were cytomegalovirus-associated. Earlier results showed most TCR beta V segments being productive about 87% or about 30% of the time.

The material sequenced was PBMCs. The genes are TRBV5-6 and TRBJ1-5; no clear D gene. The TCR originated in a man in his fifties or sixties in good health and CMV-seronegative. The CDR3: CASSLSGGYNQPQHF. The DNA for the CDR3 is TGTGCCAGCAGCTTGTCGGGAGGGTACAATCAGCCCCAGCATTTT.